The 27 T cell receptor beta chains presented below share a single source sample, sequenced in a study of regulatory and conventional T cells in RAG deficiency. The table came from immunoSEQ multiplex PCR; TCRdb's copy has only in-frame clones and leaves some out. This table has roughly 35,000 clones, approximately 90% appearing once. The sample was also reused in another study, on regulatory T cells. This second study says: The PCR used 52 TRBV and 13 TRBJ primers.

The sample consisted of CD8+ T cells sorted from blood. The receptors here all came from a human donor in good health.

This sequence joins TRBV10-2 and TRBJ2-3, with TRBD1 identical over 8 bases. The germline V gene has CDR1 WSHSY and CDR2 SAAADI. The CDR3 runs to 12 residues. V trimming: 10 bases; J trimming: 5 bases; junction bases outside the gene matches: 5. The CDR3 region is CATRGQEDTQYF. The CDR3 nucleotides read TGCGCCACCAGGGGGCAGGAAGATACGCAGTATTTT.

The chain recombines TRBV7-3 with TRBJ2-5; D remains unclear. V was clipped by 5 bases and J by 2 bases, with 9 bases between them. Germline V CDR1 and CDR2: SGHTA, FQGTGA. The CDR3 runs 13 residues. The CDR3 region is CASSPRAQETQYF. CDR3 DNA: TGTGCCAGCAGCCCCCGCGCGCAAGAGACCCAGTACTTC.

J is TRBJ2-1 and V is TRBV9, with TRBD1 identical over 8 bases. The CDR3 has 15 residues. V lost 0 bases to trimming and J lost 5 bases; unmatched junction nucleotides: 4. CDR1 and CDR2 (germline): SGDLS, YYNGEE. In nucleotides, the CDR3 is TGTGCCAGCAGCGTAGTTCCAGGGGGCAACAATGAGCAGTTCTTC. Its translation is CASSVVPGGNNEQFF.

The rearrangement links TRBV27 to TRBJ2-1; the D is unclear. V was pared by 0 bases and J by 0 bases, with 6 bases between. This CDR3 is built from 15 residues. Germline CDR1 MNHEY, CDR2 SMNVEV (reference sequence). CDR3 amino acids: CASSLSQNSYNEQFF. In DNA, the CDR3 is TGTGCCAGCAGTTTATCACAGAACTCCTACAATGAGCAGTTCTTC.

This clone was observed once. The V call is TRBV6-1, the J call TRBJ2-3, with unresolved D. The germline gives CDR1 MNHNS, CDR2 SASEGT. This CDR3 is 14 amino acids long. V was pared by 3 bases and J by 0 bases, with 7 bases between. The chain's CDR3 is CASSDLRSTDTQYF. Here the CDR3 DNA reads TGTGCCAGCAGTGACCTAAGGAGCACAGATACGCAGTATTTT.

This clone was detected only a few times. This rearrangement joins TRBV2 to TRBJ1-5; D remains unclear. Per germline, CDR1 SNHLY and CDR2 FYNNEI. The CDR3 is made up of 14 amino acids. V lost 7 bases and J 3 bases, leaving 13 bases between the germline ends. The CDR3: CASTADRLNQPQHF. DNA of the CDR3: TGTGCCAGCACGGCGGATCGCCTCAATCAGCCCCAGCATTTT.

The rearrangement joins TRBV10-2 to TRBJ1-3, with unresolved D. The CDR3 has 16 residues. Trimming shortened V by 4 bases and J by 1 base, and 14 bases separated the two germline ends. The germline CDR1 and CDR2 sequences are WSHSY and SAAADI. CDR3 protein: CASSGTALISGNTIYF. CDR3 sequence (DNA): TGCGCCAGCAGTGGGACCGCCTTAATATCTGGAAACACCATATATTTT.

The CDR3 spells CASSGGTEETQYF. DNA of the CDR3: TGTGCCAGCAGTGGGGGGACAGAAGAGACCCAGTACTTC. V gene TRBV2 combines with J gene TRBJ2-5, with 7 nucleotides matching TRBD1. Germline V gene data show CDR1 as SNHLY and CDR2 as FYNNEI. Trimming cost V 4 bases and J 3 bases; bases outside gene matches: 2. The CDR3 is made up of 13 amino acids.

This sequence joins TRBV25-1 and TRBJ1-2; 8 nucleotides match TRBD1. CDR3 length: 14 residues. The V and J ends lost 6 bases and 5 bases, in that order; junction bases with no gene match: 8. Germline CDR1 and CDR2: MGHDK and SYGVNS. In DNA, the CDR3 is TGTGCCAGCAGGGGGCAGGACAGGGAATATGGCTACACCTTC. Its translation: CASRGQDREYGYTF.

The J gene is TRBJ2-7, the V gene TRBV27; weak D call: TRBD2 (6 bases). This CDR3 contains 11 residues. V lost 8 bases, J lost 6 bases, and 11 bases lay in between. Germline lookup yields CDR1 MNHEY and CDR2 SMNVEV (reference sequence). The CDR3 loop reads CASRRGTEQYF. DNA of the CDR3: TGTGCCAGCCGGCGGGGAACCGAGCAGTACTTC.

The J gene is TRBJ1-1, the V gene TRBV6-6; D remains ambiguous. CDR1 and CDR2 (germline): MNHNY, SVGAGI (reference sequence). Between the trimmed V and J ends, which lost 6 bases and 1 base, there was a span of 3 bases. The CDR3 has 11 residues. CDR3 in amino acids: CASRANTEAFF. DNA for the CDR3: TGTGCCAGCAGGGCGAACACTGAAGCTTTCTTT.

This chain joins TRBV20-1 and TRBJ2-7; D not resolved. The CDR3 length is 10 residues. The germline V gene has CDR1 DFQATT and CDR2 SNEGSKA (reference sequence). V dropped 3 bases and J dropped 4 bases, with 4 bases sitting between them. The CDR3 coding sequence is TGCAGTGCTAGGGAGTACGAGCAGTACTTC. Encoded protein: CSAREYEQYF.

The chain couples TRBV28 to TRBJ1-2; tentative D call: TRBD1 (6 bases). The CDR3 is made up of 13 amino acids. Germline loops: CDR1 MDHEN, CDR2 SYDVKM. Trimming removed 6 bases at V and 8 bases at J, with 16 bases between. The CDR3 region has the DNA TGTGCCAGCAGGAGCCCGGGGGGCGGGGGCTACACCTTC. Amino acid sequence: CASRSPGGGGYTF.

The count of this clone is one. The chain joins TRBV29-1 to TRBJ1-2; weak D call: TRBD1 (5 bases). The CDR3 sequence is 19 residues long. Trimming cost V 7 bases and J 2 bases, with 32 bases left between them. Per the germline V gene, CDR1 is SQVTM and CDR2 is ANQGSEA. DNA for the CDR3: TGCAGCGCCTCATTCTCAATGAGGGAATATGACAGTAAGAACTATGGCTACACCTTC. Translated, it gives CSASFSMREYDSKNYGYTF. The full variable domain, its missing parts supplied by reference TRBV29-1 and TRBJ1-2, is SAVISQKPSRDICQRGTSLTIQCQVDSQVTMMFWYRQQPGQSLTLIATANQGSEATYESGFVIDKFPISRPNLTFSTLTVSNMSPEDSSIYLCSASFSMREYDSKNYGYTFGSGTRLTVV.

V and J are TRBV9 and TRBJ2-1, with D unclear. The CDR3 is made up of 15 amino acids. The germline V gene has CDR1 SGDLS and CDR2 YYNGEE. With 0 bases removed from V and 4 bases from J, the gap between germline ends came to 11 bases. The CDR3, as DNA: TGTGCCAGCAGCGTAGATTCGGGTGTATACAATGAGCAGTTCTTC. This sequence encodes CASSVDSGVYNEQFF. Filled out from reference TRBV9 and TRBJ2-1, the complete variable domain reads DSGVTQTPKHLITATGQRVTLRCSPRSGDLSVYWYQQSLDQGLQFLIQYYNGEERAKGNILERFSAQQFPDLHSELNLSSLELGDSALYFCASSVDSGVYNEQFFGPGTRLTVL.

The rearrangement uses TRBV6-4 and TRBJ2-3, with D possibly matching TRBD2 (7 bases). CDR1 is MRHNA and CDR2 is SNTAGT in the germline V gene. V lost 0 bases, J lost 4 bases, and 11 bases lay in between. The CDR3 sequence is 15 residues long. DNA for the CDR3: TGTGCCAGCAGTGACTCGGGGGGGGCAGCAGATACGCAGTATTTT. Encoded protein: CASSDSGGAADTQYF.

The V gene is TRBV7-9, the J gene TRBJ2-1; D possibly matches TRBD1 or TRBD2 (5 bases each). V lost 3 bases to trimming and J lost 0 bases, with 9 bases between them. This CDR3 has 15 amino acids. The V gene's germline CDR1 is SEHNR and CDR2 FQNEAQ (reference sequence). CDR3 residues: CASSLGRVSYNEQFF. CDR3 coding DNA: TGTGCCAGCAGCTTGGGACGGGTCTCCTACAATGAGCAGTTCTTC.

Turning to this clone: Germline is not matched at one junction end, which may reflect a read error. The chain is built from TRBV5-1 and TRBJ2-1; D uncertain. Germline CDR1 is SGHRS and CDR2 is YFSETQ. This CDR3 has 15 residues. This CDR3 is CASSGSRIYYHEQFF. The CDR3 coding sequence is TGCGCCAGCAGCGGCTCTCGGATCTACTACCATGAGCAGTTCTTC.

V is TRBV14 and J is TRBJ2-5; 7 nucleotides agree with TRBD1. The tail of the sequence fits TRBJ2-7 better, so the J call may be wrong. The CDR3 length is 15 residues. Germline CDR1 SGHDN, CDR2 FVKESK. Written as DNA, the CDR3 is TGTGCCAGCAGTCAACAGGGGACCCCCTCCTACGAGCAGTACTTC. Its protein is CASSQQGTPSYEQYF.

The chain links TRBV4-2 to TRBJ1-2; TRBD1 matches 7 bases. The CDR3 contains 12 residues. Germline lookup yields CDR1 LGHNA and CDR2 YNFKEQ. The V segment lost 5 bases and the J segment 7 bases; nucleotides outside the gene matches: 4. CDR3 amino acids: CASSSYRGGYTF. In DNA form, the CDR3 reads TGTGCCAGCAGCTCTTACAGGGGTGGCTACACCTTC.

This sequence joins TRBV29-1 and TRBJ1-2, with TRBD1 as a possible D gene (5 bases). This CDR3 region has 14 residues. Germline V lookup: CDR1 SQVTM, CDR2 ANQGSEA. V dropped 6 bases and J dropped 2 bases, with 16 bases sitting between them. Here the CDR3 DNA reads TGCAGCGTCGAACTACAGGCCCCGAACTATGGCTACACCTTC. It encodes CSVELQAPNYGYTF.

Here the CDR3 DNA reads TGTGCCAGCAGCTTTAGTATTGAGACCCAGTACTTC. Its protein product is CASSFSIETQYF. This sequence joins TRBV7-9 and TRBJ2-5; D not certain. With 3 bases removed from V and 5 bases from J, the gap between germline ends came to 7 bases. The CDR3 is made up of 12 amino acids. Germline V gene sequence: CDR1 SEHNR, CDR2 FQNEAQ (reference sequence). The full variable domain, completed using reference TRBV7-9 and TRBJ2-5, is DTGVSQNPRHKITKRGQNVTFRCDPISEHNRLYWYRQTLGQGPEFLTYFQNEAQLEKSRLLSDRFSAERPKGSFSTLEIQRTEQGDSAMYLCASSFSIETQYFGPGTRLLVL.

The J gene is TRBJ2-7, the V gene TRBV19; 8 bases match TRBD1. After removal of 1 base from V and 5 bases from J, the junction contained 7 bases not matched to a gene. This CDR3 comprises 15 residues. Germline values: CDR1 LNHDA, CDR2 SQIVND (reference sequence). Here the CDR3 reads CASSIGQGAFDEQYF. The DNA of the CDR3 is TGTGCCAGTAGTATAGGGCAGGGGGCATTTGACGAGCAGTACTTC. Looking up the rest from reference TRBV19 and TRBJ2-7 gives the full variable domain: DGGITQSPKYLFRKEGQNVTLSCEQNLNHDAMYWYRQDPGQGLRLIYYSQIVNDFQKGDIAEGYSVSREKKESFPLTVTSAQKNPTAFYLCASSIGQGAFDEQYFGPGTRLTVT.

This chain connects TRBV4-2 to TRBJ2-2, with 15 bases identical to TRBD2. The CDR3 has 20 residues. With 4 bases clipped from V and 5 bases from J, the junction kept 14 bases outside the gene matches. Looked up from germline, CDR1 is LGHNA and CDR2 is YNFKEQ. The CDR3 sequence: CASSLGSLGLAGGRTGELFF. The DNA for the CDR3 is TGTGCCAGCAGCCTTGGAAGTTTGGGACTAGCGGGGGGCAGGACCGGGGAGCTGTTTTTT.

This chain uses TRBV19 with TRBJ1-4, with D possibly matching TRBD1 (5 bases). The length of the CDR3 is 15 residues. V was cut by 5 bases and J by 4 bases, with 14 bases left in between. CDR1 and CDR2 (germline): LNHDA, SQIVND (reference sequence). CDR3 bases: TGTGCCAGTAGTGCCTCCCCCAGGGATAATGAAAAACTGTTTTTT. Its protein is CASSASPRDNEKLFF.

This clone has more than one count but fewer than ten. The gene calls are TRBV7-3 and TRBJ1-2; D unclear. V was cut by 8 bases and J by 7 bases, with 17 bases left in between. CDR1 is SGHTA, CDR2 FQGTGA, per germline. The CDR3 is 13 amino acids. For the CDR3, the DNA is TGTGCCAGCGGTCCTGATACTTTGGGTGGCTACACCTTC. Protein sequence: CASGPDTLGGYTF.

This clone was seen a few times. The V and J genes are TRBV9 and TRBJ1-3, with a possible D match to TRBD1 (6 bases). V was clipped by 2 bases and J by 2 bases, with 11 bases between them. Germline assignment: CDR1 SGDLS and CDR2 YYNGEE. The CDR3 runs to 15 residues. The CDR3 sequence is CASSVGQNAGNTIYF. The CDR3 coding sequence is TGTGCCAGCAGCGTCGGACAGAACGCTGGAAACACCATATATTTT. The full variable domain, with the rest looked up from reference TRBV9 and TRBJ1-3, is DSGVTQTPKHLITATGQRVTLRCSPRSGDLSVYWYQQSLDQGLQFLIQYYNGEERAKGNILERFSAQQFPDLHSELNLSSLELGDSALYFCASSVGQNAGNTIYFGEGSWLTVV.